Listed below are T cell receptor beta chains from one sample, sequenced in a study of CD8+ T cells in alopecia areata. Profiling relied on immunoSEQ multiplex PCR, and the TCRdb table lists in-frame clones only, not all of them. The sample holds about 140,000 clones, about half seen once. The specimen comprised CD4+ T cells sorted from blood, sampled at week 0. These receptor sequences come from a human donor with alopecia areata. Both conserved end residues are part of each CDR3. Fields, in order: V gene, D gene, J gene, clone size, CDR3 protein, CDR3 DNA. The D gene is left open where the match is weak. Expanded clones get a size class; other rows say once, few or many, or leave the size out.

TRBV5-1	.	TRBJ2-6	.	CATRLTPGANVLTF	TGCGCCACCAGGTTAACCCCCGGGGCCAACGTCCTGACTTTC
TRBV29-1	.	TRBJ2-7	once	CSVEGQLGRQGNEQYF	TGCAGCGTTGAAGGACAACTCGGGCGGCAGGGAAACGAGCAGTACTTC
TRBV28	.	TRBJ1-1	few	CASCGGRAPEAFF	TGTGCCAGCTGCGGAGGACGGGCTCCTGAAGCTTTCTTT
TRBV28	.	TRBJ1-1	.	CASSPGPRRLFF	TGTGCCAGCAGCCCCGGACCGCGTAGACTCTTCTTT
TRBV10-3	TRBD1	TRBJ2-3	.	CATKTGADTQYF	TGTGCCACGAAGACAGGGGCAGATACGCAGTATTTT
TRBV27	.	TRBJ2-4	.	CASSFGGKNIQYF	TGTGCCAGCAGTTTTGGGGGAAAAAACATTCAGTACTTC
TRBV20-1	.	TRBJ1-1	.	CSAGGFTEAFF	TGCAGTGCGGGGGGCTTTACTGAAGCTTTCTTT
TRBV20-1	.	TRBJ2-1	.	CSASRKNEQFF	TGCAGTGCTAGTCGTAAGAATGAGCAGTTCTTC
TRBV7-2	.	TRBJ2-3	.	CASSLGARDTQYF	TGTGCCAGCAGCCTGGGGGCTCGGGATACGCAGTATTTT
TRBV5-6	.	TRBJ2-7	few	CASSFLTGIHEQYF	TGTGCCAGCAGCTTCCTAACAGGGATCCACGAGCAGTACTTC
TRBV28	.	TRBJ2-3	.	CASSEPGPSPDTQYF	TGTGCCAGCAGTGAACCGGGACCGAGTCCAGATACGCAGTATTTT
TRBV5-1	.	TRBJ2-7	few	CASSLDIEQYF	TGCGCCAGCAGCTTGGATATCGAGCAGTACTTC
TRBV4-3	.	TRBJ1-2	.	CASSQLTGSNYGYTF	TGCGCCAGCAGCCAATTGACAGGATCCAACTATGGCTACACCTTC
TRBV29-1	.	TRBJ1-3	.	CSVDVGGEGNTIYF	TGCAGCGTTGATGTGGGAGGGGAGGGAAACACCATATATTTT
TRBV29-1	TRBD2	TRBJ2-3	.	CTFSGGPDTQYF	TGCACCTTTAGCGGGGGGCCAGATACGCAGTATTTT
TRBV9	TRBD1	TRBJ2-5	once	CASSARGQGAWYQETQYF	TGTGCCAGCAGCGCCAGAGGACAGGGGGCCTGGTACCAAGAGACCCAGTACTTC
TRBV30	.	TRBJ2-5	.	CAWSPGAKQETQYF	TGTGCCTGGAGTCCGGGGGCCAAACAAGAGACCCAGTACTTC
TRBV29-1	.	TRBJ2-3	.	CSVESLERRDTQYF	TGCAGCGTTGAGTCCCTCGAACGTCGGGATACGCAGTATTTT
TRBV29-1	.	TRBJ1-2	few	CSVDSYGYTF	TGCAGCGTTGACAGCTATGGCTACACCTTC
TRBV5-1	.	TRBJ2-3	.	CASRDPRTRDTQYF	TGCGCCAGCCGGGACCCGAGAACCAGAGATACGCAGTATTTT
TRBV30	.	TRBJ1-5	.	CAWASGVGNQPQHF	TGTGCCTGGGCCTCCGGAGTAGGTAATCAGCCCCAGCATTTT
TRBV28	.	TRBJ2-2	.	CASSPRRLASNTGELFF	TGTGCCAGCAGTCCCCGCCGGCTAGCGTCGAACACCGGGGAGCTGTTTTTT
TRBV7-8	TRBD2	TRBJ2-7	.	CASSLIVRRESYYEQYF	TGTGCCAGCAGCTTAATCGTGAGGCGGGAGAGTTACTACGAGCAGTACTTC
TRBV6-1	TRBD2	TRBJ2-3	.	CASSGPGASGASTDTQYF	TGTGCCAGCAGTGGGCCGGGGGCTAGCGGGGCTAGCACAGATACGCAGTATTTT
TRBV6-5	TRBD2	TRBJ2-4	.	CASRTTSAGGNIQYF	TGTGCCAGCAGAACCACTAGCGCCGGGGGGAACATTCAGTACTTC
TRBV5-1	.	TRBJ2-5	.	CASSLEGPWETQYF	TGCGCCAGCAGCTTGGAGGGACCTTGGGAGACCCAGTACTTC
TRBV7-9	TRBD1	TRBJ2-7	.	CASSDQTGYSYEQYF	TGTGCCAGCAGCGACCAGACAGGGTACTCCTACGAGCAGTACTTC
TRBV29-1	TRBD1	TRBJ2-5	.	CSVAHPGQVGETQYF	TGCAGCGTTGCGCACCCGGGACAGGTCGGGGAGACCCAGTACTTC
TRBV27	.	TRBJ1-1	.	CASSPQGMGTEAFF	TGTGCCAGCAGTCCCCAGGGAATGGGGACTGAAGCTTTCTTT
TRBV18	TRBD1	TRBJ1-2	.	CASSPLDPGGGLRGNTF	TGTGCCAGCTCACCACTCGACCCAGGGGGCGGATTGCGTGGCAACACCTTC
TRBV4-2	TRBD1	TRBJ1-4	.	CASSQDRGTGWEKLFF	TGTGCCAGCAGCCAAGATCGGGGGACAGGGTGGGAAAAACTGTTTTTT
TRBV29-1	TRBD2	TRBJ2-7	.	CSVIKASGSSYEQYF	TGCAGCGTAATCAAAGCCAGCGGGAGTTCCTACGAGCAGTACTTC
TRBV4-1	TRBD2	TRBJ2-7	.	CASSRYFGGSSSYEQYF	TGCGCCAGCAGCCGCTACTTCGGGGGGTCTTCCTCCTACGAGCAGTACTTC
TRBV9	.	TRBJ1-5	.	CASSLEGGAGQPQHF	TGTGCCAGCAGCCTCGAGGGGGGGGCTGGTCAGCCCCAGCATTTT
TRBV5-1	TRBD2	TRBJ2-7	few	CASSLVAGTNGEQYF	TGCGCCAGCAGCTTGGTAGCGGGAACCAACGGAGAGCAGTACTTC
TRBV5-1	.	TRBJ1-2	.	CASSPATLTRVGGYTF	TGCGCCAGCAGTCCCGCCACACTGACTCGGGTGGGTGGCTACACCTTC
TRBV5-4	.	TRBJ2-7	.	CASSHPDHYEQYF	TGTGCCAGCAGCCACCCGGACCACTACGAGCAGTACTTC
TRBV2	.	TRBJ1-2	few	CASSEFPYGYTF	TGTGCCAGCTCCGAATTTCCCTATGGCTACACCTTC
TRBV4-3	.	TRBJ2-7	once	CASSQGLVLGEQYF	TGCGCCAGCAGCCAAGGACTGGTTTTGGGGGAGCAGTACTTC
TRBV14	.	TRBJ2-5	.	CASSQLRGFQETQYF	TGTGCCAGCAGCCAGTTGCGGGGCTTCCAAGAGACCCAGTACTTC